This T cell receptor beta chain derives from a study of blood T cell repertoires in COVID-19. About the research overall: Sites across the United States, Italy and Spain contributed samples from acute and convalescent COVID-19.

From germline, CDR1 is SGDLS and CDR2 YYNGEE. Deletions cut 0 bases from V and 0 bases from J, with 6 bases between. There are 14 residues in the CDR3. This table comes from immunoSEQ multiplex PCR, and its TCRdb copy is limited to in-frame clones, with some not included. Among tens of thousands of clones listed, about four fifths were seen once. This clone has more than one count but fewer than ten. The J gene is TRBJ1-1, the V gene TRBV9, with unresolved D. The material sequenced was peripheral blood. The sequence was collected from a woman aged 60 to 75 with acute or convalescent COVID-19. Here the CDR3 DNA reads TGTGCCAGCAGCGTAGATCCATTGAACACTGAAGCTTTCTTT. Translation: CASSVDPLNTEAFF.